This T cell receptor beta chain is drawn from a study of control samples from healthy donors and cancer patients. Germline-derived CDR1 and CDR2 are MGHRA and YSYEKL. The V segment lost 0 bases and the J segment 8 bases; nucleotides outside the gene matches: 10. CDR3 length equals 16 residues. Some clones are missing from TCRdb's copy, which holds only in-frame ones; the method was immunoSEQ multiplex PCR. This table has over 150,000 clones, about 91% appearing once. Source material: blood. This rearrangement joins TRBV4-1 to TRBJ2-3, with 8 nucleotides matching TRBD2. The origin of this receptor is a woman in her 40s in good health. In DNA form, the CDR3 reads TGCGCCAGCAGCCAAGATCACGGGGGGGAATCGGGTACGCAGTATTTT. Translation gives CASSQDHGGESGTQYF.